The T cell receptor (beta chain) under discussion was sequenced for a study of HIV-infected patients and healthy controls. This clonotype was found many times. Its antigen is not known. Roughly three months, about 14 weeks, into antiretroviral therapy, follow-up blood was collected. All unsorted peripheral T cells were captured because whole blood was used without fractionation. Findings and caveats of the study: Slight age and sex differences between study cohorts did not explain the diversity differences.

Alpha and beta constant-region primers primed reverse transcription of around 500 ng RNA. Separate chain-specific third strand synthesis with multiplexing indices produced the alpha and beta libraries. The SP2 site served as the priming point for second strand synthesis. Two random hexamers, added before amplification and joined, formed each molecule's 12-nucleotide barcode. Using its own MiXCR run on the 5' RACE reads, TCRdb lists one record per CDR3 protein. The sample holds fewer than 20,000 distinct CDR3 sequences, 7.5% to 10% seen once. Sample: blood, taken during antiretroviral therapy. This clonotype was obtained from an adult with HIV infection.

Written as DNA, the CDR3 is TGTGCCAGCAGCGCCACCCGCAGCGGGGGCCGACTGAGTACGCAGTATTTT. Translation gives CASSATRSGGRLSTQYF. The chain employs TRBV7-2 and TRBJ2-3, with TRBD2 identical over 8 bases. The CDR3 covers 17 residues. CDR1 and CDR2 from the germline V gene are SGHTA and FQGNSA. Germline trimming cut 5 bases from V and 8 bases from J; bases unmatched to any gene: 18.